The 21 T cell receptor beta chains reported below all come from one sample, sequenced in a study of neurological immune-mediated disorders. TCRdb ran MiXCR on the 5' RACE reads and lists one entry per CDR3 protein. Counted here are tens of thousands of distinct CDR3 sequences, more than 4% occurring once; the ten biggest clones make up 2.9%. Source material: PBMCs. The receptors were gathered from a man aged 45 to 65 with multiple sclerosis.

This clonotype occurred many times. The chain combines TRBV6-4 with TRBJ2-1; 9 bases fit TRBD2. The CDR3 consists of 15 residues. Germline V lookup: CDR1 MRHNA, CDR2 SNTAGT. With 2 bases clipped from V and 3 bases from J, the junction kept 2 bases outside the gene matches. The CDR3 loop is CASSDGRGGYNEQFF. CDR3 bases: TGTGCCAGCAGTGACGGGCGGGGGGGCTACAATGAGCAGTTCTTC.

This clonotype has a handful of counts. This chain connects TRBV5-1 to TRBJ1-2; D is perhaps TRBD1 (6 bases). Germline V gene sequence: CDR1 SGHRS, CDR2 YFSETQ. The germline V and J ends were trimmed by 1 base and 2 bases, with 9 bases remaining between them. The CDR3 has 14 residues. The CDR3 DNA reads TGCGCCAGCAGCTTGATTCAGGGGAACTATGGCTACACCTTC. It is translated as CASSLIQGNYGYTF.

This clonotype came up many times. The chain has TRBV20-1 and TRBJ2-1, with TRBD1 matching over 8 bases. The junction had 13 bases not matched to a gene; V was cut back by 8 bases and J by 7 bases. Per germline, CDR1 DFQATT and CDR2 SNEGSKA (reference sequence). CDR3 length: 14 residues. The CDR3 nucleotides read TGCAGTCCCGTGGACAGGGTGGCGCGGAATGAGCAGTTCTTC. This sequence encodes CSPVDRVARNEQFF.

The chain joins TRBV20-1 to TRBJ2-3; D gene ambiguous. The CDR3 sequence is 14 residues long. CDR1 is DFQATT, CDR2 SNEGSKA, per germline (reference sequence). The V end lost 0 bases, the J end lost 3 bases, and 10 bases lay between the germline ends. This CDR3 reads CSARDPLGTDTQYF. The CDR3 DNA reads as TGCAGTGCTAGAGATCCTCTTGGTACAGATACGCAGTATTTT.

Comments on this clonotype: Being one base from a much bigger clone, this may be a read error. The gene calls are TRBV5-1 and TRBJ2-7; D gene unclear. This CDR3 comprises 12 residues. V dropped 5 bases and J dropped 6 bases, with 12 bases sitting between them. Per the germline V gene, CDR1 is SGHRS and CDR2 is YFSETQ. The CDR3 spells CASSQSLGEQYF. CDR3 DNA sequence: TGCGCCAGCAGTCAAAGTCTTGGCGAGCAGTACTTC.

This clonotype occurred a few times. The conserved closing phenylalanine or tryptophan is absent in this CDR3, likely reflecting a read error. The DNA is left out, because the CDR3 cannot be placed on it with certainty; the CDR3 is given as TCRdb lists it. The V gene is TRBV9, the J gene TRBJ2-5. Counting both end residues, the CDR3 totals 12 amino acids. Germline values: CDR1 SGDLS, CDR2 YYNGEE. The CDR3 reads CASSALGETQYY.

This clonotype was picked up many times. J is TRBJ2-2 and V is TRBV20-1; no firm D call. Deletions cut 0 bases from V and 4 bases from J, with 12 bases between. Germline values: CDR1 DFQATT, CDR2 SNEGSKA (reference sequence). The CDR3 loop spans 15 amino acids. The DNA for the CDR3 is TGCAGTGCTAGAGATGAGCAGGTTGGCACCGGGGAGCTGTTTTTT. Protein sequence: CSARDEQVGTGELFF.

This clonotype was seen many times. The chain has TRBV5-6 and TRBJ2-7; D is unclear. Trimming took 4 bases from V and 5 from J, leaving 13 bases between them. Germline assignment: CDR1 SGHDT and CDR2 YYEEEE. CDR3 length: 13 amino acids. CDR3 sequence reads: CASSRVVDDEQYF. The CDR3 coding sequence is TGTGCCAGCAGCAGAGTTGTAGACGACGAGCAGTACTTC.

The rearrangement links TRBV6-1 to TRBJ2-3; TRBD1 matches 7 bases. The CDR3 consists of 15 residues. The V and J ends lost 4 bases and 0 bases, in that order; junction bases with no gene match: 4. Germline V gene data show CDR1 as MNHNS and CDR2 as SASEGT. CDR3 in amino acids: CASSAQGPSTDTQYF. DNA of the CDR3: TGTGCCAGCAGTGCACAGGGGCCTAGCACAGATACGCAGTATTTT.

Comments on this clonotype: A junction boundary mismatches the germline segment, possibly from a read error. The gene calls are TRBV7-7 and TRBJ2-3; TRBD2 matches 9 bases. Looked up from germline, CDR1 is SSHAT and CDR2 is FNYEAQ (reference sequence). The CDR3 loop spans 14 amino acids. CDR3 DNA: TGTGCTAGCAGCTTGAGTAGCGGGGGAGATACGCAGTATTTT. Its translation is CASSLSSGGDTQYF.

This clonotype came up many times. The chain recombines TRBV28 with TRBJ1-2, with TRBD1 identical over 9 bases. The CDR3 consists of 20 residues. CDR1 and CDR2 from the germline V gene are MDHEN and SYDVKM. With V trimmed by 5 bases and J by 6 bases, 25 bases remained unmatched. The CDR3 region is CASSQLNSWTKRRTGDGYTF. The CDR3 DNA follows: TGTGCCAGCAGTCAACTAAACTCCTGGACAAAACGGAGGACAGGGGATGGCTACACCTTC.

Note on this clonotype: The conserved closing phenylalanine or tryptophan is absent in this CDR3, likely reflecting a read error. The chain recombines TRBV12-3 or TRBV12-4 with TRBJ2-2, with D maybe TRBD2 (5 bases). The CDR3 extends over 14 amino acids. Trimming left V 6 bases short and J 6 bases short, with 14 bases between. The chain's CDR3 is CASSRTGRSGELFV. The CDR3 DNA reads as TGTGCCAGCAGCAGGACTGGGCGCTCCGGGGAGCTGTTTGTT.

This clonotype was seen a few times. This chain uses TRBV7-9 with TRBJ2-4, with 8 bases identical to TRBD1. The CDR3 has 16 amino acids. With 3 bases clipped from V and 3 bases from J, the junction kept 7 bases outside the gene matches. Looked up from germline, CDR1 is SEHNR and CDR2 is FQNEAQ (reference sequence). CDR3 protein: CASSFTGGMDKNIQYF. CDR3 DNA: TGTGCCAGCAGCTTCACAGGGGGAATGGACAAAAACATTCAGTACTTC.

This clonotype has at least ten counts. This chain links TRBV5-1 with TRBJ2-4; D is perhaps TRBD2 (5 bases). This CDR3 contains 15 residues. V was pared by 4 bases and J by 0 bases, with 11 bases between. Germline V gives CDR1 SGHRS, CDR2 YFSETQ. This CDR3 is CASSPGLLAKNIQYF. CDR3 nucleotides: TGCGCCAGCAGCCCTGGACTTCTAGCCAAAAACATTCAGTACTTC.

This clonotype was recorded at least ten times. V gene TRBV3-1 combines with J gene TRBJ2-1; unclear D gene. The germline gives CDR1 LGHDT, CDR2 YNNKEL (reference sequence). Trimming took 3 bases from V and 9 from J, leaving 12 bases between them. The CDR3 has 13 amino acids. In DNA form, the CDR3 reads TGTGCCAGCAGCCACCGTACCCCCGGTGAGCAGTTCTTC. Amino acids: CASSHRTPGEQFF.

This clonotype was observed many times. This chain joins TRBV27 and TRBJ2-3; D not resolved. The CDR3 extends over 13 amino acids. Germline lookup yields CDR1 MNHEY and CDR2 SMNVEV (reference sequence). Trimming removed 4 bases from V and 7 bases from J, with 12 bases in between. For the CDR3, the DNA is TGTGCCAGCAGTTCATCAACGTCAAATACGCAGTATTTT. Protein product: CASSSSTSNTQYF.

This clonotype came up many times. The J gene is TRBJ2-7, the V gene TRBV5-1, with D perhaps being TRBD1 or TRBD2 (5 bases each). With 4 bases removed from V and 3 bases from J, the gap between germline ends came to 11 bases. Germline CDR1 and CDR2: SGHRS and YFSETQ. The CDR3 contains 13 residues. CDR3: CASSVGDSYEQYF. As DNA, the CDR3 is TGCGCCAGCAGCGTGGGAGACAGCTACGAGCAGTACTTC. Based on the CDR3 plus reference TRBV5-1 and TRBJ2-7, the full variable domain is KAGVTQTPRYLIKTRGQQVTLSCSPISGHRSVSWYQQTPGQGLQFLFEYFSETQRNKGNFPGRFSGRQFSNSRSEMNVSTLELGDSALYLCASSVGDSYEQYFGPGTRLTVT.

Many counts were recorded for this clonotype. This rearrangement joins TRBV7-2 to TRBJ1-4, with D uncertain. The CDR3 has 15 amino acids. CDR1 SGHTA and CDR2 FQGNSA come from the germline V gene. With 2 bases removed from V and 8 bases from J, the gap between germline ends came to 15 bases. In DNA form, the CDR3 reads TGTGCCAGCAGCTTATTAGGGCCAAGGGTCGAAAAACTGTTTTTT. Translation: CASSLLGPRVEKLFF.

The CDR3 DNA is TGTGCCAGCAGCGTAGCTACGCGGGTTATCGGAAACACCGGGGAGCTGTTTTTT. This sequence encodes CASSVATRVIGNTGELFF. V usage is TRBV9 and J usage is TRBJ2-2, with D tentatively TRBD2 (5 bases). CDR1 SGDLS and CDR2 YYNGEE come from the germline V gene. The CDR3 is 18 amino acids. V lost 0 bases, J lost 2 bases, and 17 bases lay in between.

This clonotype was seen repeatedly, ten times or more. The rearrangement links TRBV4-1 to TRBJ2-3; 7 nucleotides line up with TRBD1. With V trimmed by 2 bases and J by 3 bases, 5 bases remained unmatched. Germline V gives CDR1 MGHRA, CDR2 YSYEKL. The CDR3 has 15 residues. The CDR3 DNA is TGCGCCAGCAGCCAATTTCCGGGACAGACAGATACGCAGTATTTT. Translated, it gives CASSQFPGQTDTQYF.

This clonotype turned up a few times. J is TRBJ2-5 and V is TRBV20-1; D gene ambiguous. CDR1 and CDR2 (germline): DFQATT, SNEGSKA (reference sequence). The V end lost 1 base, the J end lost 4 bases, and 7 bases lay between the germline ends. The CDR3 loop spans 12 amino acids. This chain's CDR3 is CSARVVRETQYF. The CDR3 DNA reads as TGCAGTGCTAGAGTAGTTCGAGAGACCCAGTACTTC.